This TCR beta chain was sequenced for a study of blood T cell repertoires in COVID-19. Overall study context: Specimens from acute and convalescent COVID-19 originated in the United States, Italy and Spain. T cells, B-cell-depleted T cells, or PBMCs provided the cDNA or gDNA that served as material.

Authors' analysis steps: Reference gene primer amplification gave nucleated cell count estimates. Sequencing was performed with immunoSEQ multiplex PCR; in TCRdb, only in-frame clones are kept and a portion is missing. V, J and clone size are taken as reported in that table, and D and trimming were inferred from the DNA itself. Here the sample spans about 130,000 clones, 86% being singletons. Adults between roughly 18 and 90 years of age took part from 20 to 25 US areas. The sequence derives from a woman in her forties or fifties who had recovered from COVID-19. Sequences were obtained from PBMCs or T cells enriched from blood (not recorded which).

The CDR3 reads CASSPRTGGAYNSPLHF. The CDR3, as DNA: TGTGCCAGCAGCCCCAGGACAGGGGGCGCGTATAATTCACCCCTCCACTTT. V is TRBV7-6 and J is TRBJ1-6, with 11 bases lining up with TRBD1. CDR1 and CDR2 from the germline V gene are SGHVS and FNYEAQ. This CDR3 is 17 amino acids long. Trimming cost V 5 bases and J 4 bases; bases outside gene matches: 7.